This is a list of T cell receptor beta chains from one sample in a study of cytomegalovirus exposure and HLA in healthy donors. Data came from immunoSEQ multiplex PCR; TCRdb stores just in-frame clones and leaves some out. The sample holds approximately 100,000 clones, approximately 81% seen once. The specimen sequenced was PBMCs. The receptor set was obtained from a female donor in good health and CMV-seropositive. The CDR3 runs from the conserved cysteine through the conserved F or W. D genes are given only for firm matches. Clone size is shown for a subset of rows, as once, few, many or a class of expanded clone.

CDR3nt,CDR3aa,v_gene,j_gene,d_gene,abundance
TGTGCCAGCAGCCGTAATCCGGGACTAGCGGGAGTTGGGGCCAACGGCCTGACTTTC,CASSRNPGLAGVGANGLTF,TRBV7-8,TRBJ2-6,TRBD2,few
TGTGCCAGCACCAGGACAGGGAGAAAAGAGACCCAGTACTTC,CASTRTGRKETQYF,TRBV6-6,TRBJ2-5,TRBD1,once
TGTGCCAGCGGACACCCGAATCAGCCCCAGCATTTT,CASGHPNQPQHF,TRBV19,TRBJ1-5,-,-
TGCGCCAGCAGCTTAGCGGGACCTGAAGCTTTCTTT,CASSLAGPEAFF,TRBV5-1,TRBJ1-1,-,-
TGTGCCAGCAGGGGGGAGGGAACCGGGGAGCTGTTTTTT,CASRGEGTGELFF,TRBV7-2,TRBJ2-2,TRBD2,few
TGTGCCAGCAGCCTCGGGACAGGGGGGTTTTACAATGAGCAGTTCTTC,CASSLGTGGFYNEQFF,TRBV5-5,TRBJ2-1,TRBD1,-
TGCGCCAGCAGCTCCGGGACAGCAGCCTACGAGCAGTACTTC,CASSSGTAAYEQYF,TRBV5-1,TRBJ2-7,TRBD1,-
TGTGCCAGCAGCTTTTACAGGGTTACTAGTGAAAAACTGTTTTTT,CASSFYRVTSEKLFF,TRBV5-5,TRBJ1-4,-,-
TGTGCATGGAATGCCGGGGAACCGACAAATACGCAGTATTTT,CAWNAGEPTNTQYF,TRBV30,TRBJ2-3,-,-
TGCGCCAGCAGCCAAGGAGGGTATGAGCAGTTCTTC,CASSQGGYEQFF,TRBV4-3,TRBJ2-1,-,-
TGTGCCAGCAGTCTAGGACTAGCGGGCGTTAAGTACTTC,CASSLGLAGVKYF,TRBV27,TRBJ2-7,TRBD2,once
TGTGCCAGCAGCTTACTTCGGTCTGGGGCCAACGTCCTGACTTTC,CASSLLRSGANVLTF,TRBV7-8,TRBJ2-6,-,few
TGCGCCAGCAGCTTGGGGACAGGGGACCCCGTGGCTTTCTTT,CASSLGTGDPVAFF,TRBV5-1,TRBJ1-1,TRBD1,-
TGTGCCAGCAGATGGACAGTAGACAATCAGCCCCAGCATTTT,CASRWTVDNQPQHF,TRBV6-6,TRBJ1-5,-,-
TGTGCCAGTAGCTTGACAGGGCTGGACTATGGCTACACCTTC,CASSLTGLDYGYTF,TRBV19,TRBJ1-2,TRBD1,-
TGTGCCTGGAGAAGCAGGGGGTATTGGCCCGACCTAAATTCACCCCTCCACTTT,CAWRSRGYWPDLNSPLHF,TRBV30,TRBJ1-6,TRBD1,-
TGTGCCAGCAGCTTAGAGGGACTTGGGGCCTACGAGCAGTACTTC,CASSLEGLGAYEQYF,TRBV7-9,TRBJ2-7,-,-
TGTGCCAGCAGCCCTATCGGACAGGTCCAAACCTCTGGGGCCAACGGCCTGACTTTC,CASSPIGQVQTSGANGLTF,TRBV4-2,TRBJ2-6,TRBD1,once
TGTGCCTGGAGTGTAAATAACTACAATGAGCAGTTCTTC,CAWSVNNYNEQFF,TRBV30,TRBJ2-1,-,-
TGTGCCAGCAGCAAAGGGGGGACAGGGAAACAAGAGACCCAGTACTTC,CASSKGGTGKQETQYF,TRBV21-1,TRBJ2-5,-,-